This T cell receptor (beta chain) originates from a study of T cell responses to AZD1222 COVID-19 vaccine. This CDR3 has 14 residues. CDR1 and CDR2 (germline): LNHDA, SQIVND (reference sequence). V shed 4 bases, J shed 8 bases, and the junction held 8 bases outside the gene matches. The protocol was immunoSEQ multiplex PCR, while the TCRdb copy is restricted to in-frame clones and leaves out a portion. There are 70,000 to 95,000 clones in the sample; around nine tenths occur only once, and roughly 10% lies in the top ten. This chain connects TRBV19 to TRBJ2-1; TRBD2 agrees at 7 bases. This material consisted of peripheral blood, taken 28 days after the second AZD1222 dose. The source is an adult who received the AZD1222 COVID-19 vaccine. Written as DNA, the CDR3 is TGTGCCAGTAGTACTCAGACTAGCCCCGATGAGCAGTTCTTC. Translating gives CASSTQTSPDEQFF.